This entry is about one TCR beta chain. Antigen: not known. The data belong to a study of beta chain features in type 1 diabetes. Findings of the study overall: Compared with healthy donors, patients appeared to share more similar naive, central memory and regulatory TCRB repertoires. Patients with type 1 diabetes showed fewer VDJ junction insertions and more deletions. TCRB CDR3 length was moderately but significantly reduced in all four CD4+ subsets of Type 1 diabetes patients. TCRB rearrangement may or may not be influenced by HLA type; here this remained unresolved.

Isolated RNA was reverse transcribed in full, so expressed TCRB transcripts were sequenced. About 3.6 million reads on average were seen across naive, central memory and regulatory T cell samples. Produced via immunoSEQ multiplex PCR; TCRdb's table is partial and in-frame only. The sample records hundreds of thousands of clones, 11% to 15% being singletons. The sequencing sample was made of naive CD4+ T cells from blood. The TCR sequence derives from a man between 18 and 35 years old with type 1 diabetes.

This chain's CDR3 is CASSSRGTGGKSYEQYF. As DNA, the CDR3 is TGTGCCAGCAGCTCGCGGGGTACAGGGGGGAAGTCCTACGAGCAGTACTTC. This rearrangement joins TRBV11-3 to TRBJ2-7; TRBD1 aligns across 8 bases. Losses at the gene ends were 4 bases for V and 1 base for J; bases not matched to a gene: 12. Per germline, CDR1 SGHNT and CDR2 YENEEA. The CDR3 spans 17 residues.